Presented here are 19 T cell receptor beta chains from one specimen sequenced in a study of T cells in localized non-small cell lung cancer. The assay was immunoSEQ multiplex PCR, and TCRdb's table has in-frame clones only and misses some. Of 45,000 to 60,000 clones in the sample, under 85% were seen once. The specimen comprised peripheral blood, sampled before any cancer treatment. These receptors all come from a female donor older than 55 with stage II squamous cell lung carcinoma.

The chain joins TRBV6-5 to TRBJ1-1; no reliable D call. V was cut by 6 bases and J by 6 bases, with 14 bases left in between. CDR1 is MNHEY, CDR2 SVGAGI, per germline. The CDR3 extends over 13 amino acids. This CDR3 reads CASSITKNAEAFF. The DNA of the CDR3 is TGTGCCAGCAGCATAACCAAGAATGCTGAAGCTTTCTTT.

The V call is TRBV7-8, the J call TRBJ1-5; no firm D call. The CDR3 runs to 13 residues. V was pared by 4 bases and J by 2 bases, with 6 bases between. Per germline, CDR1 SGHVS and CDR2 FQNEAQ. DNA for the CDR3: TGTGCCAGCAGCTCGGATGGCAATCAGCCCCAGCATTTT. Translated, it gives CASSSDGNQPQHF.

The chain links TRBV10-1 to TRBJ1-1; D ambiguous. V lost 2 bases and J 4 bases, leaving 8 bases between the germline ends. Germline CDR1 WNHNN, CDR2 SYGVQD (reference sequence). CDR3 length: 13 residues. The CDR3 sequence: CASSEGRRTEAFF. In DNA form, the CDR3 reads TGCGCCAGCAGTGAGGGAAGGCGCACTGAAGCTTTCTTT.

The J gene is TRBJ2-5, the V gene TRBV7-3; D assignment may be TRBD1 or TRBD2 (6 bases each). There are 13 residues in the CDR3. CDR1 SGHTA and CDR2 FQGTGA come from the germline V gene. The V end was cut by 5 bases, the J end by 4 bases, with 11 bases between. Here the CDR3 reads CASSRGPVETQYF. The CDR3 region has the DNA TGTGCCAGCAGCCGGGGGCCAGTAGAGACCCAGTACTTC.

The V gene is TRBV7-8, the J gene TRBJ1-2; 7 nucleotides agree with TRBD1. The V segment lost 8 bases and the J segment 8 bases; nucleotides outside the gene matches: 17. The CDR3 loop spans 15 amino acids. Germline V gene sequence: CDR1 SGHVS, CDR2 FQNEAQ. CDR3 loop: CASGTDRDVGLGYTF. Written as DNA, the CDR3 is TGTGCCAGCGGAACCGACAGGGACGTTGGCTTGGGCTACACCTTC.

In regard to this clone: The same CDR3 can be traced to other DNA sequences in this sample. V is TRBV5-8 and J is TRBJ1-1; 7 bases are a match to TRBD1. This CDR3 is 14 amino acids long. The V gene end was trimmed by 2 bases and the J gene end by 2 bases; junction bases not matched to a gene: 3. CDR1 is SGHTS and CDR2 is YDEGEE in the germline V gene. CDR3 amino acids: CASSFGTVNTEAFF. DNA of the CDR3: TGTGCCAGCAGCTTCGGGACAGTTAACACTGAAGCTTTCTTT.

The chain carries TRBV7-9 and TRBJ1-6; D gene unclear. V was shortened by 8 bases and J by 6 bases, with 11 bases between the two germline ends. The germline V gene encodes CDR1 SEHNR and CDR2 FQNEAQ (reference sequence). The CDR3 has 13 residues. DNA for the CDR3: TGTGCCAGCGCTGACGGGAGTAATTCACCCCTCCACTTT. Its protein is CASADGSNSPLHF.

The V and J genes are TRBV6-6 and TRBJ2-5; TRBD1 is a possible D gene (6 bases). Germline-derived CDR1 and CDR2 are MNHNY and SVGAGI (reference sequence). CDR3 length: 14 residues. V lost 6 bases to trimming and J lost 4 bases, with 15 bases between them. CDR3 in amino acids: CASSHPLGGETQYF. DNA of the CDR3: TGTGCCAGCAGCCACCCCTTAGGGGGAGAGACCCAGTACTTC.

This clone was observed a few times. V gene TRBV13 combines with J gene TRBJ1-4, with a tentative D call TRBD1 (5 bases). Trimming cost V 4 bases and J 8 bases, with 17 bases left between them. Germline V gene lookup returns CDR1 PRHDT and CDR2 FYEKMQ (reference sequence). The CDR3 covers 15 residues. The CDR3 DNA is TGTGCCAGCAGCTCTGGGCAGGGCTTTCTCGAAAAACTGTTTTTT. Its translation is CASSSGQGFLEKLFF.

V usage is TRBV19 and J usage is TRBJ1-5; D possibly corresponds to TRBD1 (6 bases). Deletions cut 4 bases from V and 4 bases from J, with 17 bases between. This CDR3 contains 16 residues. CDR1 LNHDA and CDR2 SQIVND come from the germline V gene (reference sequence). Here the CDR3 DNA reads TGTGCCAGTAGTAAGGGGGGGGTGACACGTAATCAGCCCCAGCATTTT. Protein product: CASSKGGVTRNQPQHF.

The chain combines TRBV19 with TRBJ2-6; D gene uncertain. Germline V gene data show CDR1 as LNHDA and CDR2 as SQIVND (reference sequence). The V gene lost 6 bases and the J gene lost 0 bases, with 3 bases spanning the gap. This CDR3 comprises 13 residues. The DNA of the CDR3 is TGTGCCAGTAGCCTCTCTGGGGCCAACGTCCTGACTTTC. Its translation: CASSLSGANVLTF.

This chain joins TRBV7-8 and TRBJ1-4; the D is unclear. The CDR3 extends over 14 amino acids. Germline-derived CDR1 and CDR2 are SGHVS and FQNEAQ. Deletions cut 5 bases from V and 6 bases from J, with 13 bases between. The CDR3 nucleotides read TGTGCCAGCAGCCGCCCCGGCGGGGATGAAAAACTGTTTTTT. This sequence encodes CASSRPGGDEKLFF.

This sequence joins TRBV21-1 and TRBJ2-5; the table's D call TRBD2 went unverified against the DNA. TRBV21-1 is a pseudogene locus. The CDR3 length is 16 residues. CDR3 nucleotide sequence: TGTGCCAGCAGCAGGACTAGCGGGGGGGCCGGGGAGACCCAGTACTTC. This translates into CASSRTSGGAGETQYF.

This clone was observed a single time. The genes are TRBV30 and TRBJ2-6; D gene ambiguous. With 1 base removed from V and 0 bases from J, the gap between germline ends came to 7 bases. CDR1 and CDR2 from the germline V gene are GTSNPN and SVGIG (reference sequence). This CDR3 contains 15 residues. For the CDR3, the DNA is TGTGCCTGGAGTGGGGTAAGCTCTGGGGCCAACGTCCTGACTTTC. Translation gives CAWSGVSSGANVLTF.

CDR3 nucleotides: TGTGCCAGCAGCAAAGATACGAGACTTCTCACTGAAGCTTTCTTT. Amino acids: CASSKDTRLLTEAFF. This chain connects TRBV21-1 to TRBJ1-1. TRBV21-1 is assigned pseudogene status. This CDR3 spans 15 amino acids.

This clone appeared once. J is TRBJ2-7 and V is TRBV28; possibly TRBD1 or TRBD2 for D (5 bases each). The CDR3 spans 15 residues. The ends were cut back, 5 bases at V and 2 bases at J, with 16 bases in the middle. Germline lookup yields CDR1 MDHEN and CDR2 SYDVKM. CDR3 sequence reads: CASSLPGTSTYEQYF. In DNA form, the CDR3 reads TGTGCCAGCAGTCTCCCCGGGACCTCCACCTACGAGCAGTACTTC.

The chain employs TRBV19 and TRBJ2-1; unclear D gene. The germline V gene has CDR1 LNHDA and CDR2 SQIVND (reference sequence). This CDR3 has 18 amino acids. Deletions cut 3 bases from V and 6 bases from J, with 24 bases between. CDR3 DNA: TGTGCCAGTAGTATGGGGTATCGGGCACGAAAAGCGAGCAATGAGCAGTTCTTC. Translating it yields CASSMGYRARKASNEQFF. The variable domain in full, completed from reference TRBV19 and TRBJ2-1, reads DGGITQSPKYLFRKEGQNVTLSCEQNLNHDAMYWYRQDPGQGLRLIYYSQIVNDFQKGDIAEGYSVSREKKESFPLTVTSAQKNPTAFYLCASSMGYRARKASNEQFFGPGTRLTVL.

The chain has TRBV13 and TRBJ2-1, with D possibly being TRBD1 (5 bases). V was pared by 6 bases and J by 2 bases, with 14 bases between. CDR3 length: 15 residues. Germline V gives CDR1 PRHDT, CDR2 FYEKMQ (reference sequence). CDR3 residues: CASRDVGATYNEQFF. The CDR3 nucleotides read TGTGCCAGCAGAGATGTTGGGGCTACCTACAATGAGCAGTTCTTC.

The table lists this clone with a few counts. This chain joins TRBV7-9 and TRBJ1-4; perhaps TRBD1 as D (5 bases). Trimming pared 7 bases from V and 7 bases from J, leaving 16 bases between. This CDR3 has 14 residues. CDR1 is SEHNR, CDR2 FQNEAQ, per germline (reference sequence). The CDR3, as DNA: TGTGCCAGCACCCTGTCGGGGGTCGCTGAAAAACTGTTTTTT. This encodes CASTLSGVAEKLFF.